Listed below are T cell receptor beta chains from one sample, sequenced in a study of response to subunit inactivated influenza vaccine. TCRdb reprocessed the RT-PCR reads via MiXCR and lists one record per CDR3 protein. The table records approximately 680,000 distinct CDR3 sequences, roughly 14% of them present only once. Source: PBMCs from blood, taken 11 to 12 days after vaccination. Source of these receptors: a middle-aged man who received an inactivated influenza vaccine. Both conserved end residues are part of each CDR3. Fields, in order: CDR3 protein, CDR3 DNA, clone size, J gene, D gene, V gene. A D gene is named only where the DNA matches it firmly. Not every row has a clone size; where given, it reads once, few, many or a size class.

CASRKTGQETQYF	TGTGCCAGCAGGAAGACAGGGCAAGAGACCCAGTACTTC	NA	TRBJ2-5	TRBD1	TRBV12-3/TRBV12-4
CASSLYLSGGSSYNEQFF	TGTGCCAGCAGCCTTTATCTGTCAGGGGGAAGTTCCTACAATGAGCAGTTCTTC	few	TRBJ2-1	TRBD1	TRBV27
CASRDSMFISNTGELFF	TGTGCCAGCAGAGACAGTATGTTCATCTCGAACACCGGGGAGCTGTTTTTT	NA	TRBJ2-2	NA	TRBV7-9
CASSEGTGEHEQYF	TGTGCCAGCAGTGAAGGGACAGGGGAACACGAGCAGTACTTC	NA	TRBJ2-7	TRBD1	TRBV2
CASSLSGQGGYGYTF	TGTGCCAGCAGCTTATCTGGGCAGGGGGGCTATGGCTACACCTTC	few	TRBJ1-2	TRBD1	TRBV7-9
CSAEGQGAREQYF	TGCAGCGCCGAGGGACAGGGGGCGCGGGAGCAGTACTTC	many	TRBJ2-7	TRBD1	TRBV29-1
CASSVGGDTQYF	TGTGCCAGCAGCGTAGGAGGAGATACGCAGTATTTT	NA	TRBJ2-3	NA	TRBV9
CASSKKGVINTGELFF	TGTGCCAGCAGTAAAAAAGGGGTAATCAACACCGGGGAGCTGTTTTTT	many	TRBJ2-2	NA	TRBV11-1
CSARGGPEKLFF	TGCAGTGCTAGAGGGGGACCTGAAAAACTGTTTTTT	few	TRBJ1-4	NA	TRBV20-1
CASSGFTYNEQFF	TGTGCCAGCAGTGGATTTACATACAATGAGCAGTTCTTC	few	TRBJ2-1	NA	TRBV7-6
CASSPGVLSYEQYF	TGTGCCAGCAGCCCTGGGGTCTTATCCTACGAGCAGTACTTC	NA	TRBJ2-7	NA	TRBV7-6
CASSLVSGSSTDTQYF	TGTGCCAGCAGTTTAGTTAGCGGGAGTAGCACAGATACGCAGTATTTT	few	TRBJ2-3	TRBD2	TRBV28
CASSLAVSGNTIYF	TGTGCCAGCAGCTTGGCTGTCTCTGGAAACACCATATATTTT	few	TRBJ1-3	NA	TRBV7-9
CAISDRVYEQYF	TGTGCCATCAGTGACAGGGTTTACGAGCAGTACTTC	NA	TRBJ2-7	NA	TRBV10-3
CASSTSGVTDTQYF	TGTGCCAGCTCGACTAGCGGGGTCACAGATACGCAGTATTTT	NA	TRBJ2-3	TRBD2	TRBV11-2
CATKDTGEQFF	TGCGCCACGAAAGACACGGGCGAGCAGTTCTTC	NA	TRBJ2-1	NA	TRBV10-2
CASRPALAGLVLPYEQYF	TGCGCCAGCAGGCCGGCCTTAGCGGGACTAGTACTCCCCTACGAGCAGTACTTC	many	TRBJ2-7	TRBD2	TRBV4-1
CASSLGLSQLERGYEQYF	TGTGCCAGCAGCTTAGGATTGTCCCAGCTCGAAAGAGGTTACGAGCAGTACTTC	few	TRBJ2-7	NA	TRBV11-2
CASSLLSAGPSDTQYF	TGTGCCAGCAGCTTATTATCAGCGGGGCCCAGCGATACGCAGTATTTT	few	TRBJ2-3	TRBD2	TRBV7-6
CASSQELGVGQTGELFF	TGTGCCAGCAGCCAAGAACTCGGGGTCGGTCAGACCGGGGAGCTGTTTTTT	NA	TRBJ2-2	NA	TRBV4-2
CASSLANTGTGELFF	TGTGCCAGCAGCTTGGCTAACACGGGGACCGGGGAGCTGTTTTTT	NA	TRBJ2-2	NA	TRBV5-6
CASSRTGVSGSPLHF	TGCGCCAGCAGCCGGACAGGGGTTAGTGGTTCACCCCTCCACTTT	many	TRBJ1-6	TRBD1	TRBV5-1
CASSLLLASHGEQFF	TGTGCCAGCAGCTTATTGTTAGCCTCCCATGGTGAGCAGTTCTTC	few	TRBJ2-1	NA	TRBV11-2
CASSLRPGRSNSPLHF	TGTGCCAGCAGTTTACGACCGGGACGGTCTAATTCACCCCTCCACTTT	NA	TRBJ1-6	NA	TRBV12-3/TRBV12-4
CASRSGTTDTQYF	TGCGCCAGCAGAAGCGGAACCACAGATACGCAGTATTTT	NA	TRBJ2-3	NA	TRBV5-1
CSVELRLQETQYF	TGCAGCGTTGAACTTAGGTTGCAAGAGACCCAGTACTTC	NA	TRBJ2-5	NA	TRBV29-1
CASSYSGRPGSPVEAFF	TGTGCCAGCAGTTACTCGGGGCGGCCGGGGAGCCCTGTTGAAGCTTTCTTT	many	TRBJ1-1	NA	TRBV6-5
CASSLTHSGANVLTF	TGTGCCAGCAGCTTAACTCACTCTGGGGCCAACGTCCTGACTTTC	NA	TRBJ2-6	NA	TRBV7-2
CSAKLATYEQYF	TGCAGTGCCAAACTCGCGACCTACGAGCAGTACTTC	few	TRBJ2-7	NA	TRBV20-1
CASSQGPSGGAIFFEQFF	TGCGCCAGCAGCCAAGGCCCTAGCGGGGGGGCCATCTTTTTTGAGCAGTTCTTC	NA	TRBJ2-1	TRBD2	TRBV4-1
CASSPFPASKDRDNEQFF	TGTGCCAGCAGCCCATTCCCGGCTAGTAAAGATAGGGACAATGAGCAGTTCTTC	few	TRBJ2-1	NA	TRBV27
CASSSRGLAGFNEQFF	TGTGCCAGCAGTTCACGTGGACTAGCGGGATTCAATGAGCAGTTCTTC	many	TRBJ2-1	TRBD2	TRBV28
CASSLYGGKGEQYF	TGTGCCAGCAGCTTATACGGGGGGAAGGGGGAGCAGTACTTC	NA	TRBJ2-7	TRBD2	TRBV11-2
CASSQTGGTQPQHF	TGTGCCAGCAGCCAAACAGGGGGCACTCAGCCCCAGCATTTT	few	TRBJ1-5	TRBD1	TRBV3-1
CAISEGERASYNEQFF	TGTGCCATCAGTGAGGGTGAGCGGGCATCCTACAATGAGCAGTTCTTC	many	TRBJ2-1	NA	TRBV10-3
CASSTTGIEQYF	TGTGCCAGCAGCACCACAGGGATCGAGCAGTACTTC	NA	TRBJ2-7	NA	TRBV28
CSVEWPQGTGELFF	TGCAGCGTTGAGTGGCCCCAGGGAACCGGGGAGCTGTTTTTT	many	TRBJ2-2	NA	TRBV29-1
CASSSGWGPLHF	TGTGCCAGCAGTTCGGGTTGGGGACCCCTCCACTTT	few	TRBJ1-6	NA	TRBV6-5
CASSWTSGNADTQYF	TGCGCCAGCAGCTGGACTAGCGGGAATGCAGATACGCAGTATTTT	NA	TRBJ2-3	TRBD2	TRBV5-1
CASSYSILEQYF	TGTGCCAGCAGTTACTCGATCCTTGAGCAGTACTTC	NA	TRBJ2-7	NA	TRBV6-2/TRBV6-3
CASSVYQENTGELFF	TGTGCCAGCAGCGTCTATCAGGAGAACACCGGGGAGCTGTTTTTT	few	TRBJ2-2	NA	TRBV9
CASSLEGPDRGRYEQYF	TGCGCCAGCAGCCTGGAGGGCCCCGACAGGGGACGTTACGAGCAGTACTTC	NA	TRBJ2-7	TRBD1	TRBV4-3
CASRAQDHQPQHF	TGTGCCAGCAGAGCACAGGATCATCAGCCCCAGCATTTT	few	TRBJ1-5	NA	TRBV12-3/TRBV12-4
CASSPPAQTQYF	TGTGCCAGCAGCCCACCGGCGCAGACCCAGTACTTC	NA	TRBJ2-5	NA	TRBV7-2
CSAFLPGGGETQYF	TGCAGTGCTTTTTTACCGGGGGGCGGGGAGACCCAGTACTTC	NA	TRBJ2-5	NA	TRBV20-1